The sequence of this TCR beta chain was determined in a study of Ad26.COV2.S vaccination and SARS-CoV-2 variants. Regarding the study as a whole: Reportedly, after vaccination the spike-specific CD8+ and CD4+ T cell responses displayed substantial breadth. For non-spike TCRs, breadth in vaccine recipients resembled that in placebo recipients. Estimates derived from TCR breadth and depth analyses may have underestimated total T cell responses.

The protocol was immunoSEQ multiplex PCR, while the TCRdb copy is restricted to in-frame clones and leaves out a portion. The profile covers about 350,000 clones, with under 95% appearing a single time and roughly 3.9% taken by the ten largest. To note about this clone: Antigen specificity is unknown.

Germline V lookup: CDR1 MDHEN, CDR2 SYDVKM. This CDR3 has 15 amino acids. V lost 5 bases and J 7 bases, leaving 18 bases between the germline ends. This clonotype was sampled from a human donor who had recovered from COVID-19. The J gene is TRBJ1-5, the V gene TRBV28, with D hard to call. The material sequenced was peripheral blood, taken after recovery from COVID-19. CDR3 region: CASSPAAGLMQPQHF. The CDR3 DNA reads TGTGCCAGCAGTCCAGCAGCCGGATTAATGCAGCCCCAGCATTTT.